What follows are 19 T cell receptor beta chains derived from one specimen sequenced in a study of cytomegalovirus exposure and HLA in healthy donors. The PCR employed 60 Vbeta primers together with 13 Jbeta primers. Method: immunoSEQ multiplex PCR; TCRdb's copy keeps in-frame clones and lacks some. This table holds over 150,000 clones, about four fifths found once. The sample was PBMCs. Receptors were obtained from a young man in good health and CMV-seropositive.

The chain links TRBV6-1 to TRBJ2-3, with 8 bases fitting TRBD2. The CDR3 runs to 15 residues. CDR1 MNHNS and CDR2 SASEGT come from the germline V gene. Trimming took 5 bases from V and 1 from J; bases not matched to a gene: 5. The CDR3: CASSQGLAGTDTQYF. The CDR3 nucleotides are TGTGCCAGCAGTCAAGGACTAGCTGGCACAGATACGCAGTATTTT.

The gene calls are TRBV4-2 and TRBJ1-1, with a tentative D call TRBD1 (5 bases). Germline values: CDR1 LGHNA, CDR2 YNFKEQ. This CDR3 is 16 amino acids long. Between the trimmed V and J ends, which lost 0 bases and 0 bases, there was a span of 11 bases. The CDR3 DNA sequence: TGTGCCAGCAGCCAAGAACCCCAAGGGGTGAACACTGAAGCTTTCTTT. This encodes CASSQEPQGVNTEAFF.

This chain joins TRBV5-1 and TRBJ2-5; maybe TRBD1 (6 bases). The J call may be in error: the DNA end matches TRBJ2-7 better. This CDR3 has 15 residues. The germline gives CDR1 SGHRS, CDR2 YFSETQ. The CDR3 DNA reads as TGCGCCAGCAGCTCCCGGGACACTATCAGCTACGAGCAGTACTTC. Protein: CASSSRDTISYEQYF.

A note on this clone: Compared with germline, one end of the junction differs, possibly owing to a read error. The CDR3 nucleotides read TGCGCCAGCAGCCAAGATTATGAGGTCGGGGGCTACACCTTC. The encoded protein is CASSQDYEVGGYTF. The chain is built from TRBV7-9 and TRBJ1-2; D ambiguous. Germline V lookup: CDR1 SEHNR, CDR2 FQNEAQ (reference sequence). There are 14 residues in the CDR3.

This clone was counted between two and nine times. The rearrangement joins TRBV7-2 to TRBJ1-1; possible D gene TRBD1, 5 bases. Germline CDR1 SGHTA, CDR2 FQGNSA. This CDR3 has 15 amino acids. V lost 5 bases and J lost 3, with 16 bases in between. The CDR3: CASSPTGSSYTEAFF. DNA of the CDR3: TGTGCCAGCAGCCCCACAGGCAGTAGCTACACTGAAGCTTTCTTT. Variable domain in full (rest from reference TRBV7-2 and TRBJ1-1): GAGVSQSPSNKVTEKGKDVELRCDPISGHTALYWYRQSLGQGLEFLIYFQGNSAPDKSGLPSDRFSAERTGGSVSTLTIQRTQQEDSAVYLCASSPTGSSYTEAFFGQGTRLTVV.

This chain links TRBV11-2 with TRBJ2-3, with D possibly TRBD2 on 6 matching bases. Germline loops: CDR1 SGHAT, CDR2 FQNNGV. The CDR3 totals 14 residues. The V gene lost 9 bases and the J gene lost 4 bases, with 17 bases spanning the gap. The CDR3 loop is CASAPERVSDTQYF. In DNA form, the CDR3 reads TGTGCCAGTGCCCCGGAGCGGGTCTCAGATACGCAGTATTTT.

This CDR3 reads CASSIGGLQETQYF. The CDR3 coding sequence is TGTGCCAGTAGTATTGGAGGGCTCCAAGAGACCCAGTACTTC. This chain uses TRBV19 with TRBJ2-5; maybe TRBD2 (6 bases). In germline, CDR1 is LNHDA, CDR2 SQIVND (reference sequence). This CDR3 contains 14 residues. V was cut by 3 bases and J by 1 base, with 9 bases left in between.

The chain joins TRBV19 to TRBJ2-1; 9 bases line up with TRBD2. This CDR3 comprises 15 residues. CDR1 and CDR2 from the germline V gene are LNHDA and SQIVND (reference sequence). V was clipped by 1 base and J by 6 bases; unmatched bases: 4. This CDR3 reads CASSIVAGEFNEQFF. Written as DNA, the CDR3 is TGTGCCAGTAGTATAGTAGCGGGAGAGTTCAATGAGCAGTTCTTC.

Only a few counts were recorded for this clone. J is TRBJ1-2 and V is TRBV5-8; 8 bases line up with TRBD1. V was clipped by 4 bases and J by 5 bases; unmatched bases: 4. The CDR3 consists of 13 residues. The germline V gene has CDR1 SGHTS and CDR2 YDEGEE. The chain's CDR3 is CASSRTGRYGYTF. The CDR3 coding sequence is TGTGCCAGCAGCCGGACAGGGAGGTATGGCTACACCTTC.

This chain links TRBV15 with TRBJ2-3, with 11 bases fitting TRBD2. The CDR3 length is 18 residues. Germline CDR1 LNHNV, CDR2 YYDKDF (reference sequence). Losses at the gene ends were 1 base for V and 2 bases for J; bases not matched to a gene: 8. This CDR3 is CATSRVPMTSGTTDTQYF. CDR3 in DNA: TGTGCCACCAGCAGAGTCCCCATGACTAGCGGGACCACAGATACGCAGTATTTT.

The chain uses TRBV5-1 and TRBJ2-7, with D maybe TRBD2 (5 bases). In germline, CDR1 is SGHRS, CDR2 YFSETQ. This CDR3 comprises 12 residues. Deletions cut 5 bases from V and 2 bases from J, with 8 bases between. CDR3 region: CASSGETYEQYF. The CDR3 DNA follows: TGCGCCAGCAGTGGGGAGACCTACGAGCAGTACTTC.

The rearrangement uses TRBV6-6 and TRBJ1-2; D ambiguous. The CDR3 covers 14 residues. CDR1 is MNHNY, CDR2 SVGAGI, per germline (reference sequence). V gave up 0 bases and J gave up 2 bases, with 7 bases separating them. The CDR3 reads CASSYSAGNYGYTF. The CDR3 DNA is TGTGCCAGCAGTTACTCGGCAGGAAACTATGGCTACACCTTC.

This clone was recorded only once. This chain uses TRBV5-3 with TRBJ2-5, with 9 bases matching TRBD2. TRBV5-3 is given ORF status, its function remaining uncertain. Losses at the gene ends were 4 bases for V and 0 bases for J; bases not matched to a gene: 7. This CDR3 spans 16 amino acids. CDR3 sequence reads: CARSLWASGDQETQYF. The CDR3 region has the DNA TGTGCCAGAAGCCTCTGGGCTAGCGGGGACCAAGAGACCCAGTACTTC.

J is TRBJ2-7 and V is TRBV7-2, with TRBD2 matching over 7 bases. The CDR3 consists of 14 residues. V trimming: 7 bases; J trimming: 2 bases; junction bases outside the gene matches: 8. CDR1 is SGHTA and CDR2 is FQGNSA in the germline V gene. The CDR3 loop is CASTAGLVTYEQYF. CDR3 coding DNA: TGTGCCAGCACCGCTGGACTAGTCACCTACGAGCAGTACTTC.

The V and J genes are TRBV4-3 and TRBJ2-6, with D possibly matching TRBD2 (7 bases). This CDR3 has 17 amino acids. The ends were cut back, 8 bases at V and 0 bases at J, with 17 bases in the middle. Per the germline V gene, CDR1 is LGHNA and CDR2 is YSLEER. DNA for the CDR3: TGCGCCAGCGGGGGGGGCACGGACACCTCTGGGGCCAACGTCCTGACTTTC. As protein: CASGGGTDTSGANVLTF.

CDR3 DNA: TGCGCCAGCGGTCAGGGGAACTATGGCTACACCTTC. It encodes CASGQGNYGYTF. The V gene is TRBV5-1, the J gene TRBJ1-2; a weak D match, TRBD1 (6 bases). The CDR3 is 12 amino acids. Germline values: CDR1 SGHRS, CDR2 YFSETQ. Trimming removed 7 bases at V and 2 bases at J, with 9 bases between. Complete variable domain (other parts from reference TRBV5-1 and TRBJ1-2): KAGVTQTPRYLIKTRGQQVTLSCSPISGHRSVSWYQQTPGQGLQFLFEYFSETQRNKGNFPGRFSGRQFSNSRSEMNVSTLELGDSALYLCASGQGNYGYTFGSGTRLTVV.

A few counts support this clone. The rearrangement joins TRBV27 to TRBJ2-3, with 7 bases that match TRBD2. Germline V CDR1 and CDR2: MNHEY, SMNVEV (reference sequence). The CDR3 is made up of 15 amino acids. The trim removed 4 bases at V and 2 bases at J, leaving 6 bases unmatched. In nucleotides, the CDR3 is TGTGCCAGCAGTTCCAGACTAGCCCCCACAGATACGCAGTATTTT. Its protein is CASSSRLAPTDTQYF.

Concerning this clone: A read error may produce the germline difference seen at one junction end. The rearrangement joins TRBV7-9 to TRBJ1-2; TRBD1 agrees at 8 bases. Germline V gene lookup returns CDR1 SEHNR and CDR2 FQNEAQ (reference sequence). The CDR3 has 17 amino acids. For the CDR3, the DNA is TGTTCCAGCAGCTTGGCCGGGACAGGAAAAGGCAACTATGGCTACACCTTC. Encoded protein: CSSSLAGTGKGNYGYTF. Based on the CDR3 plus reference TRBV7-9 and TRBJ1-2, the full variable domain is DTGVSQNPRHKITKRGQNVTFRCDPISEHNRLYWYRQTLGQGPEFLTYFQNEAQLEKSRLLSDRFSAERPKGSFSTLEIQRTEQGDSAMYLCSSSLAGTGKGNYGYTFGSGTRLTVV.

This rearrangement joins TRBV11-3 to TRBJ2-3, with D possibly being TRBD2 (5 bases). The V gene lost 5 bases and the J gene lost 3 bases, with 12 bases spanning the gap. The CDR3 is made up of 14 amino acids. Germline V CDR1 and CDR2: SGHNT, YENEEA. The CDR3 sequence is CASSPGISTDTQYF. DNA of the CDR3: TGTGCCAGCAGCCCCGGGATTTCAACAGATACGCAGTATTTT.